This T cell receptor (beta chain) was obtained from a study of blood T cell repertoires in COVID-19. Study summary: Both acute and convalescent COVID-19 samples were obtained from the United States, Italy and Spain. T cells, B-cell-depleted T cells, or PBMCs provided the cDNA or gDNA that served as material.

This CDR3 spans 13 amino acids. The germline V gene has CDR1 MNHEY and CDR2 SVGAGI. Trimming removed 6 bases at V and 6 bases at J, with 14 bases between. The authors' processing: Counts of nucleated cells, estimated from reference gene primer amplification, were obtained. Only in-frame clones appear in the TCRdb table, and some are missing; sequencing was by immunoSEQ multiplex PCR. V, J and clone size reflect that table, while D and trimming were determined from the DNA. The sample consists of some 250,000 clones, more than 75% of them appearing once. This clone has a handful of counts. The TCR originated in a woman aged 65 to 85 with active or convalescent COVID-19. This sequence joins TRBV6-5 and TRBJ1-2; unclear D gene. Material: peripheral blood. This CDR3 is CASRIFSGNGYTF. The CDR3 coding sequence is TGTGCCAGCAGAATCTTTTCGGGTAATGGCTACACCTTC.